Presented here are 28 T cell receptor beta chains from one specimen sequenced in a study of blood T cell repertoires in COVID-19 (dated by TCRdb to 2019 to 2021). The receptor library was made with the immunoSEQ multiplex PCR assay. TCRdb mirrors the immuneACCESS table, restricted to in-frame sequences. Some clones are absent from its copies; in checked studies, under half trace to an unresolved V gene, and the reason for the others is unknown. The table for this sample lists 200,000 to 250,000 clones; more than 65% of them were counted only once. In total, the top ten clones hold 3.6% of the sample. Sequencing input: peripheral blood. These receptors came from a woman of 80 years or more with acute or convalescent COVID-19.

This chain connects TRBV29-1 to TRBJ1-1, with TRBD1 as a possible D gene (5 bases). This CDR3 is built from 13 residues. V lost 3 bases to trimming and J lost 1 base, with 9 bases between them. Germline V gene data show CDR1 as SQVTM and CDR2 as ANQGSEA. The CDR3 DNA reads TGCAGCGTTGATGGGCAGGGGAACACTGAAGCTTTCTTT. Translated, it gives CSVDGQGNTEAFF.

This chain joins TRBV9 and TRBJ1-3, with a weak D call TRBD1 (5 bases). Germline V lookup: CDR1 SGDLS, CDR2 YYNGEE. V lost 3 bases and J 2 bases, leaving 6 bases between the germline ends. The CDR3 has 13 residues. Here the CDR3 reads CASSEQAGNTIYF. The CDR3 DNA sequence: TGTGCCAGCAGCGAACAGGCTGGAAACACCATATATTTT.

The rearrangement links TRBV9 to TRBJ2-3; D remains ambiguous. CDR1 is SGDLS, CDR2 YYNGEE, per germline. V was shortened by 0 bases and J by 2 bases, with 10 bases between the two germline ends. The length of the CDR3 is 15 residues. CDR3 in amino acids: CASSVEPLNTDTQYF. The CDR3 nucleotides read TGTGCCAGCAGCGTAGAGCCGCTGAACACAGATACGCAGTATTTT. The variable domain in full, completed from reference TRBV9 and TRBJ2-3, reads DSGVTQTPKHLITATGQRVTLRCSPRSGDLSVYWYQQSLDQGLQFLIQYYNGEERAKGNILERFSAQQFPDLHSELNLSSLELGDSALYFCASSVEPLNTDTQYFGPGTRLTVL.

This chain links TRBV6-5 with TRBJ2-7; no firm D call. The germline CDR1 and CDR2 sequences are MNHEY and SVGAGI. The CDR3 extends over 14 amino acids. With 6 bases removed from V and 1 base from J, the gap between germline ends came to 13 bases. The CDR3 here is CASRRSERSYEQYF. The CDR3 bases are TGTGCCAGCAGACGCTCGGAGAGGTCCTACGAGCAGTACTTC.

This chain joins TRBV9 and TRBJ1-5; the D gene is possibly TRBD1 (5 bases). Deletions cut 8 bases from V and 3 bases from J, with 21 bases between. There are 16 residues in the CDR3. The V gene's germline CDR1 is SGDLS and CDR2 YYNGEE. The CDR3 nucleotides read TGTGCCAGTGGGGAGGGGAATCCGACCCACAATCAGCCCCAGCATTTT. This encodes CASGEGNPTHNQPQHF. The whole variable domain, remainder taken from reference TRBV9 and TRBJ1-5, is DSGVTQTPKHLITATGQRVTLRCSPRSGDLSVYWYQQSLDQGLQFLIQYYNGEERAKGNILERFSAQQFPDLHSELNLSSLELGDSALYFCASGEGNPTHNQPQHFGDGTRLSIL.

This chain connects TRBV19 to TRBJ2-3, with 11 bases matching TRBD1. Trimming at V came to 4 bases and at J to 4 bases, leaving 7 bases not matched to a gene. The V gene's germline CDR1 is LNHDA and CDR2 SQIVND (reference sequence). The CDR3 extends over 16 amino acids. The CDR3 bases are TGTGCCAGTAGTACCCGGGACAGGGGGTCCCCAGATACGCAGTATTTT. This translates into CASSTRDRGSPDTQYF.

The chain couples TRBV19 to TRBJ1-2; TRBD1 matches 7 bases. The germline CDR1 and CDR2 sequences are LNHDA and SQIVND (reference sequence). J gave up 6 bases and V 3 bases, and 13 bases lay outside the gene matches. This CDR3 is built from 16 residues. Here the CDR3 reads CASSIGVLTGVDGYTF. CDR3 DNA sequence: TGTGCCAGTAGTATCGGGGTCCTAACAGGGGTGGATGGCTACACCTTC.

This rearrangement joins TRBV7-2 to TRBJ2-2; 9 bases map to TRBD1. There are 15 residues in the CDR3. V lost 5 bases, J lost 2 bases, and 3 bases stayed unmatched. Germline V gene sequence: CDR1 SGHTA, CDR2 FQGNSA. CDR3 protein: CASSTQGANTGELFF. In DNA, the CDR3 is TGTGCCAGCAGCACACAGGGGGCAAACACCGGGGAGCTGTTTTTT. Using reference TRBV7-2 and TRBJ2-2 for the parts outside the CDR3, the full variable domain is GAGVSQSPSNKVTEKGKDVELRCDPISGHTALYWYRQSLGQGLEFLIYFQGNSAPDKSGLPSDRFSAERTGGSVSTLTIQRTQQEDSAVYLCASSTQGANTGELFFGEGSRLTVL.

This clone was counted once. V usage is TRBV11-3 and J usage is TRBJ1-4; D unclear. The CDR3 is made up of 12 amino acids. V was clipped by 3 bases and J by 5 bases, with 4 bases between them. Germline loops: CDR1 SGHNT, CDR2 YENEEA. Here the CDR3 reads CASSFRNEKLFF. Written as DNA, the CDR3 is TGTGCCAGCAGCTTCCGGAATGAAAAACTGTTTTTT. Complete variable domain (other parts from reference TRBV11-3 and TRBJ1-4): EAGVVQSPRYKIIEKKQPVAFWCNPISGHNTLYWYLQNLGQGPELLIRYENEEAVDDSQLPKDRFSAERLKGVDSTLKIQPAELGDSAVYLCASSFRNEKLFFGSGTQLSVL.

J is TRBJ1-5 and V is TRBV5-8; 9 bases line up with TRBD1. Germline-derived CDR1 and CDR2 are SGHTS and YDEGEE. The CDR3 is made up of 15 amino acids. Germline trimming cut 3 bases from V and 6 bases from J; bases unmatched to any gene: 7. The CDR3 region is CASSSTGTGIQPQHF. CDR3 nucleotide sequence: TGTGCCAGCAGCTCCACCGGGACAGGGATTCAGCCCCAGCATTTT.

The chain links TRBV10-3 to TRBJ2-5, with TRBD2 as a possible D gene (5 bases). The V end lost 6 bases, the J end lost 3 bases, and 14 bases lay between the germline ends. The CDR3 has 14 amino acids. CDR1 is ENHRY, CDR2 SYGVKD, per germline. The CDR3 region is CAIRDPLGEETQYF. The CDR3 bases are TGTGCCATCAGAGATCCCCTCGGGGAAGAGACCCAGTACTTC.

This clone has more than one count but fewer than ten. This chain links TRBV5-6 with TRBJ1-2; 12 bases agree with TRBD1. The CDR3 contains 16 residues. Trimming took 1 base from V and 4 from J; bases not matched to a gene: 5. The germline gives CDR1 SGHDT, CDR2 YYEEEE. This chain's CDR3 is CASSLWDRGRSYGYTF. The CDR3 bases are TGTGCCAGCAGCTTGTGGGACAGGGGGCGCAGCTATGGCTACACCTTC.

The chain's CDR3 is CASRLSAGGDYGYTF. CDR3 coding DNA: TGTGCCAGCAGACTGAGTGCGGGGGGCGACTATGGCTACACCTTC. V is TRBV6-5 and J is TRBJ1-2; D is possibly TRBD1 (6 bases). This CDR3 spans 15 amino acids. Trimming took off 6 bases at V and 3 bases at J, with 17 bases between the two ends. Germline CDR1 MNHEY, CDR2 SVGAGI.

This clone was counted between two and nine times. The V call is TRBV5-6, the J call TRBJ1-1; TRBD1 might be the D (5 bases). The V end lost 2 bases, the J end lost 1 base, and 18 bases lay between the germline ends. The CDR3 is 17 amino acids. Germline assignment: CDR1 SGHDT and CDR2 YYEEEE. The CDR3 sequence is CASSLRLSGRPNTEAFF. For the CDR3, the DNA is TGTGCCAGCAGCTTAAGGTTGTCAGGGCGACCGAACACTGAAGCTTTCTTT.

The chain joins TRBV5-5 to TRBJ2-2, with TRBD1 matching 7 bases. Germline assignment: CDR1 SGHKS and CDR2 YYEKEE (reference sequence). The V and J ends lost 4 bases and 6 bases, in that order; junction bases with no gene match: 9. This CDR3 region has 15 residues. The CDR3 bases are TGTGCCAGCAGCGGGACAGTCTCCGGGGCCGGGGAGCTGTTTTTT. Its translation is CASSGTVSGAGELFF.

The chain has TRBV29-1 and TRBJ1-1; D may be TRBD1 (5 bases). CDR3 length equals 10 residues. V lost 6 bases to trimming and J lost 7 bases, with 9 bases between them. CDR1 and CDR2 (germline): SQVTM, ANQGSEA. CDR3 in DNA: TGCAGCGTACGGACAAGTGAAGCTTTCTTT. Its protein is CSVRTSEAFF.

Written as DNA, the CDR3 is TGCGCCAGCAGCCATGTGACAGGGGGGAACACCGGGGAGCTGTTTTTT. Translation gives CASSHVTGGNTGELFF. This chain connects TRBV4-3 to TRBJ2-2; TRBD1 matches at 9 bases. In germline, CDR1 is LGHNA, CDR2 YSLEER. Trimming at V came to 3 bases and at J to 1 base, leaving 3 bases not matched to a gene. The CDR3 has 16 residues.

This sequence joins TRBV6-2 or TRBV6-3 and TRBJ1-1; weak D call: TRBD1 (5 bases). The V end was cut by 2 bases, the J end by 9 bases, with 10 bases between. Germline-derived CDR1 and CDR2 are MNHEY and SVGEGT. The CDR3 runs 12 residues. CDR3 in amino acids: CASSYTAGKAFF. Written as DNA, the CDR3 is TGTGCCAGCAGTTACACGGCAGGGAAAGCTTTCTTT.

The genes are TRBV6-1 and TRBJ1-3; TRBD1 might be the D (5 bases). The CDR3 has 16 residues. CDR1 is MNHNS, CDR2 SASEGT, per germline. The ends were cut back, 4 bases at V and 0 bases at J, with 13 bases in the middle. The CDR3 loop is CASSGGLFRSGNTIYF. In DNA, the CDR3 is TGTGCCAGCAGTGGGGGACTTTTCCGCTCTGGAAACACCATATATTTT.

Regarding this clone: Distinct nucleotide sequences in the sample also encode this CDR3. The V call is TRBV6-1, the J call TRBJ1-3; the D gene is possibly TRBD1 (6 bases). The CDR3 is 16 residues long. Looked up from germline, CDR1 is MNHNS and CDR2 is SASEGT. The V and J ends lost 3 bases and 3 bases respectively, with 15 bases between them. CDR3 loop: CASSELLGQNGNTIYF. The CDR3 DNA reads as TGTGCCAGCAGTGAGCTCTTAGGACAGAATGGAAACACCATATATTTT.

The gene calls are TRBV5-1 and TRBJ1-3; the D is unclear. The V end lost 3 bases, the J end lost 0 bases, and 13 bases lay between the germline ends. Germline CDR1 reads SGHRS; CDR2 reads YFSETQ. CDR3 length equals 16 residues. CDR3 DNA sequence: TGCGCCAGCAGCTCGGACCGGACTCCCTCTGGAAACACCATATATTTT. Encoded protein: CASSSDRTPSGNTIYF.

The V and J genes are TRBV6-5 and TRBJ2-7, with D possibly TRBD1 on 6 matching bases. CDR3 length equals 13 residues. Germline V lookup: CDR1 MNHEY, CDR2 SVGAGI. The V end lost 5 bases, the J end lost 3 bases, and 11 bases lay between the germline ends. The CDR3 DNA is TGTGCCAGCAGTACTACAGGGCTCTACGAGCAGTACTTC. This encodes CASSTTGLYEQYF.

This clone has just a few counts. The V gene is TRBV11-3, the J gene TRBJ2-7; D is perhaps TRBD1 (6 bases). The CDR3 spans 15 residues. V lost 4 bases and J 5 bases, leaving 18 bases between the germline ends. CDR1 is SGHNT, CDR2 YENEEA, per germline. The CDR3: CASSSTRGPVDEQYF. The CDR3 region has the DNA TGTGCCAGCAGCTCAACCAGGGGTCCAGTCGACGAGCAGTACTTC.

The chain employs TRBV7-7 and TRBJ1-1; no clear D. CDR3 length equals 13 residues. Germline values: CDR1 SSHAT, CDR2 FNYEAQ (reference sequence). V was cut by 4 bases and J by 5 bases, with 11 bases left in between. DNA of the CDR3: TGTGCCAGCAGCTCCCGGGTCGGAACTGAAGCTTTCTTT. This translates into CASSSRVGTEAFF.

This sequence joins TRBV2 and TRBJ2-3, with a possible D match to TRBD1 (6 bases). Germline loops: CDR1 SNHLY, CDR2 FYNNEI. Trimming stripped 6 bases from V and 2 bases from J, with 18 bases between. The CDR3 has 16 residues. CDR3 sequence reads: CASSKLAGASTDTQYF. The CDR3 coding sequence is TGTGCCAGCAGCAAGTTGGCAGGGGCCTCCACAGATACGCAGTATTTT.

The chain combines TRBV25-1 with TRBJ2-6; 10 bases are shared with TRBD1. V lost 4 bases and J lost 3; bases outside the gene matches: 9. From germline, CDR1 is MGHDK and CDR2 SYGVNS. This CDR3 contains 18 residues. This CDR3 is CASSGLPGQGFGANVLTF. Here the CDR3 DNA reads TGTGCCAGCAGTGGCCTCCCGGGACAGGGGTTTGGGGCCAACGTCCTGACTTTC.

This chain joins TRBV6-5 and TRBJ1-1; 7 bases are a match to TRBD1. The germline CDR1 and CDR2 sequences are MNHEY and SVGAGI. J lost 3 bases, V lost 7 bases, and 5 bases had no gene match. The CDR3 runs 13 residues. Here the CDR3 DNA reads TGTGCCAGCATACAGGGGATGGACACTGAAGCTTTCTTT. Protein: CASIQGMDTEAFF.

V usage is TRBV9 and J usage is TRBJ2-7, with 10 bases fitting TRBD1. This CDR3 has 15 amino acids. Unmatched junction bases numbered 6, after V lost 3 bases and J lost 3 bases. Germline CDR1 SGDLS, CDR2 YYNGEE. The CDR3 loop reads CASSASTGGNYEQYF. The CDR3 coding sequence is TGTGCCAGCAGCGCCTCGACAGGGGGCAACTACGAGCAGTACTTC.